This TCR beta chain was recorded in a study of monozygotic twins with inflammatory bowel disease (dated by TCRdb to the late 2010s). About the full investigation: A total of roughly 28 monozygotic twin pairs were included in the full study, comprising nine German pairs (four IBD-concordant, five IBD-discordant) and 19 IBD-discordant Danish pairs. Disease-associated traits were sought mainly through comparisons between IBD patients and their genetically identical healthy co-twins within discordant pairs. Each individual had, on average, about 151 000 unique TCRalpha sequences and 181 000 unique TCRbeta sequences available for analysis. Overall study outcomes, separate from this receptor: IBD patients shared fewer clonotypes with other individuals than healthy twins did, most markedly in patients showing signs of disease activity. Differing immunosuppressive treatments among patients may have added background noise and inter-individual variability to the repertoires. TCRbeta repertoire diversity, by inverse Simpson index, was decreased in IBD patients compared with their healthy co-twins. The results gave no support for a single strong signal or clonotype linked to IBD. Different T cell subtypes could not be distinguished in the analysis. Repertoire similarity did not differ between concordant and discordant twins, which could be due to limited statistical power.

Spanning cysteine to phenylalanine, the CDR3 consists of 17 amino acids. The DNA is unrecorded. Reading the germline V gene gives CDR1 SGHDT and CDR2 YYEEEE. Libraries were prepared through 5' RACE. Each TCR library was prepared from about 3.5 ug of total RNA. cDNA was synthesized with SMARTScribe reverse transcriptase in eight separate reactions per sample. During cDNA synthesis, unique molecular identifiers containing a 6-nucleotide sample barcode were introduced by template switching. TCRalpha and TCRbeta cDNA was amplified by two nested PCRs of 16 and 9 cycles, with bead purification after each PCR. Before amplification, cDNA was treated with uracil DNA-glycosylase and purified using the QIAquick PCR purification kit. The second PCR added Illumina TruSeq-compatible adapters along with sample-specific barcodes. TapeStation and Qubit were used to check library quality and concentration, and 4 to 6.5 ng of each library went into the pool. Sequencing of pooled libraries was carried out on an Illumina HiSeq2500 single-index Rapid Run using 2 x 100 bp reads and custom sequencing primers. From the authors' description of their analysis: MiGEC version 1.2.6 was used for UMI-based consensus assembly to correct PCR and sequencing errors. MiXCR version 2.1.1 handled V(D)J alignment, clonotype assembly and CDR3 extraction. To normalise gene usage, clonotype sharing and MAIT/NKT TCR abundance, the analysis used the top 1000, 10 000 and 20 000 clonotypes per sample. After downsampling to 27 000 UMIs, diversity was calculated as the inverse Simpson index using the vegan R package. Paired Mann-Whitney U tests were applied to discordant twin pairs, and Benjamini-Hochberg correction was used for multiple testing. TCRdb reprocessed the reads and provides one entry for every CDR3 protein sequence; no DNA is given. These V and J calls are TCRdb output, not the study's own analysis. Per the sample table, the count is a few hundred thousand distinct CDR3 sequences. Of the sample, under 3% is held by the ten largest clones.

From each donor, a 2.5 ml peripheral blood sample was drawn into PAXgene tubes and stored at -80 degrees C. Without any T cell sorting, total RNA was extracted from whole blood using the PAXgene blood miRNA kit on an automated QIAcube. Peripheral blood from monozygotic twin pairs, either concordant or discordant for inflammatory bowel disease, underwent deep TCRalpha and TCRbeta repertoire profiling that used unique molecular barcoding. Smoking habits were recorded for all twin pairs, with individuals classified as current, former or never smokers. With regard to this clonotype: Its antigen is unknown.

The receptor comes from a human donor with ulcerative colitis or Crohn's disease, or a healthy co-twin of an affected twin (not recorded which). Specimen: blood. The chain is made from TRBV5-6 and TRBJ1-1; with no DNA, the TCRdb D assignment of TRBD1 cannot be verified. The CDR3 amino acid sequence is: CASSAIGWGRMNTEAFF.